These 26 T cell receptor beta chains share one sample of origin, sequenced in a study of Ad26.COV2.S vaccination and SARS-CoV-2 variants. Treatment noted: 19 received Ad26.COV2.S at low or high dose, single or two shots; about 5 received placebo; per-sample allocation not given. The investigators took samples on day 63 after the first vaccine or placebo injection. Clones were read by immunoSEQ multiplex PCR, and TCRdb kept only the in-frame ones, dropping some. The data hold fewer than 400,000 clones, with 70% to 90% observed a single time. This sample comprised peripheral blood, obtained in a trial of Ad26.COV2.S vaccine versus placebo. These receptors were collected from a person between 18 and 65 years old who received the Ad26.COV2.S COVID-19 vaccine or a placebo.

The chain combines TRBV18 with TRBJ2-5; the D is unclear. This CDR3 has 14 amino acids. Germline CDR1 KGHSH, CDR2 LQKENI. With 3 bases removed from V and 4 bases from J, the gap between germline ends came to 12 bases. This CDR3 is CASSPAIALETQYF. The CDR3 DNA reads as TGTGCCAGCTCACCTGCTATTGCTCTAGAGACCCAGTACTTC.

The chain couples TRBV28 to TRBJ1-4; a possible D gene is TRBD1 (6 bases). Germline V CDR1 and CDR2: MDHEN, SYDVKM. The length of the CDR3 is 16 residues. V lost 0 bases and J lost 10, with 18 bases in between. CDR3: CASSLWRDKRSAKLFF. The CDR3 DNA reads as TGTGCCAGCAGTTTATGGAGGGACAAACGATCGGCAAAACTGTTTTTT.

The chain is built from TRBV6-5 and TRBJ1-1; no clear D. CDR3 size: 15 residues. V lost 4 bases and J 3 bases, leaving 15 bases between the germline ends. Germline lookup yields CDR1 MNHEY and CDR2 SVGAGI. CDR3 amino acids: CASSFGLEADTEAFF. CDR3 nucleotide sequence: TGTGCCAGCAGTTTCGGACTCGAGGCGGACACTGAAGCTTTCTTT.

CDR3: CASSGLGSGNTIYF. DNA of the CDR3: TGTGCCAGTAGTGGGCTTGGCTCTGGAAACACCATATATTTT. This chain links TRBV19 with TRBJ1-3; D unclear. The V and J ends lost 5 bases and 0 bases respectively, with 8 bases between them. There are 14 residues in the CDR3. Per the germline V gene, CDR1 is LNHDA and CDR2 is SQIVND (reference sequence).

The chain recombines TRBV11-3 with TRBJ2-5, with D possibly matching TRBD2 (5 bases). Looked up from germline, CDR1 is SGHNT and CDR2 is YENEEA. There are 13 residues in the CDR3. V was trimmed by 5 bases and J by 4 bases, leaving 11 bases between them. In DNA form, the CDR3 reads TGTGCCAGCAGCCGGACTCGGATAGAGACCCAGTACTTC. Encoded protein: CASSRTRIETQYF.

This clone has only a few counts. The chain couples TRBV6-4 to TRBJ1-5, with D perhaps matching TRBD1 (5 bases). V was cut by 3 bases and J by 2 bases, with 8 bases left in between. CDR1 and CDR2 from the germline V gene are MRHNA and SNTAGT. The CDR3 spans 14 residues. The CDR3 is CASSDLGGNQPQHF. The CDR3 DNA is TGTGCCAGCAGTGATTTAGGGGGCAATCAGCCCCAGCATTTT.

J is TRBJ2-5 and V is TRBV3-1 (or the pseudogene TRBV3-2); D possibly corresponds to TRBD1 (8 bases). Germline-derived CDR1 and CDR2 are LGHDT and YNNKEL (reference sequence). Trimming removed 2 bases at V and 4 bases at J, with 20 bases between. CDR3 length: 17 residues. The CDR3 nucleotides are TGTGCCAGCAGCCAATACCCGACTAGCACAGGGGGAGAGACCCAGTACTTC. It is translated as CASSQYPTSTGGETQYF.

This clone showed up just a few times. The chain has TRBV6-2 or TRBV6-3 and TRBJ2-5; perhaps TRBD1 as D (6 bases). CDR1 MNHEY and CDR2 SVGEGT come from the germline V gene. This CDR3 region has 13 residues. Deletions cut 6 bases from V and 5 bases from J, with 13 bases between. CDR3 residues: CASSFGTRETQYF. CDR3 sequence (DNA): TGTGCCAGCAGCTTCGGGACACGGGAGACCCAGTACTTC.

The CDR3 nucleotides are TGTGCCAGCAGTGCCTCGGGACAGGTTTACGAGCAGTACTTC. Its protein product is CASSASGQVYEQYF. The rearrangement joins TRBV6-1 to TRBJ2-7; 8 nucleotides align to TRBD1. Germline CDR1 reads MNHNS; CDR2 reads SASEGT. There are 14 residues in the CDR3. The J segment lost 4 bases and the V segment lost 4 bases, leaving 6 bases of the junction unmatched.

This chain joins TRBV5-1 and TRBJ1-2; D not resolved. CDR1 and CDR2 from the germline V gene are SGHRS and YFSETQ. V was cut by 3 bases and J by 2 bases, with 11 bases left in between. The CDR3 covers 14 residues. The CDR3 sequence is CASSSASANYGYTF. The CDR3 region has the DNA TGCGCCAGCAGCTCGGCTAGCGCCAACTATGGCTACACCTTC.

The CDR3 reads CASSTPYEQYF. The CDR3 DNA sequence: TGCGCCAGCAGCACCCCCTACGAGCAGTACTTC. The chain recombines TRBV4-1 with TRBJ2-7; D unclear. V lost 5 bases and J 2 bases, leaving 4 bases between the germline ends. Germline CDR1 reads MGHRA; CDR2 reads YSYEKL. The CDR3 contains 11 residues.

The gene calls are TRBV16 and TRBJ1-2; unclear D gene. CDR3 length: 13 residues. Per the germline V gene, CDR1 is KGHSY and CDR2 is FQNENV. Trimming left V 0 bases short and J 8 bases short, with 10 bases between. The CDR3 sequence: CASSQSLEGGYTF. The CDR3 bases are TGTGCCAGCAGCCAATCGTTAGAGGGAGGCTACACCTTC.

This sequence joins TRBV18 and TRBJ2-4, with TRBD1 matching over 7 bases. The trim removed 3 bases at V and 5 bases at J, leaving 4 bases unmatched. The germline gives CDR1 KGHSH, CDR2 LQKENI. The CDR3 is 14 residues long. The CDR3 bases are TGTGCCAGCTCACCGGGACAGAGCCAAAACATTCAGTACTTC. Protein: CASSPGQSQNIQYF.

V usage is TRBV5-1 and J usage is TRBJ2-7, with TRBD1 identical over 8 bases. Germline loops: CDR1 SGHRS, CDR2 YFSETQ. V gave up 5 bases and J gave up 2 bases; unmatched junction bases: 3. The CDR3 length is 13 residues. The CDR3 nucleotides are TGCGCCAGCAGGACAGGGGTCGCCTACGAGCAGTACTTC. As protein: CASRTGVAYEQYF.

The CDR3 protein is CASSSRSGGASEQYF. The CDR3, as DNA: TGTGCCAGCAGCTCCCGGAGCGGGGGGGCCTCCGAGCAGTACTTC. The chain has TRBV11-3 and TRBJ2-7, with TRBD2 identical over 10 bases. J lost 6 bases, V lost 4 bases, and 9 bases had no gene match. From germline, CDR1 is SGHNT and CDR2 YENEEA. This CDR3 spans 15 amino acids.

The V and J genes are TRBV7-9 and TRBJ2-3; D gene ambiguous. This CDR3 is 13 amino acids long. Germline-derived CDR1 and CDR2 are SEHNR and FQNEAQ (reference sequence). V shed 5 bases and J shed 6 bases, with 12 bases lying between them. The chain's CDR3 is CASSAWTLDTQYF. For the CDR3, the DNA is TGTGCCAGCAGCGCCTGGACCCTTGATACGCAGTATTTT.

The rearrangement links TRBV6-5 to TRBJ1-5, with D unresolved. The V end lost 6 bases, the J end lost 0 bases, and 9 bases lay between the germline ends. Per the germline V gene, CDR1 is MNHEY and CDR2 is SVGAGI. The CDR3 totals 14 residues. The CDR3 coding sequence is TGTGCCAGCAGGCAACCCTATAGCAATCAGCCCCAGCATTTT. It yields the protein CASRQPYSNQPQHF.

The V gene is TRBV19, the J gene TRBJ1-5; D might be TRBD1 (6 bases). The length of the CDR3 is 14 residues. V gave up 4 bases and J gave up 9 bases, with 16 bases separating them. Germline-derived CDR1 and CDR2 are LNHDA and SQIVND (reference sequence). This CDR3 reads CASSSRSQGRPQHF. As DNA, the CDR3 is TGTGCCAGTAGTAGCCGTTCACAGGGACGGCCCCAGCATTTT.

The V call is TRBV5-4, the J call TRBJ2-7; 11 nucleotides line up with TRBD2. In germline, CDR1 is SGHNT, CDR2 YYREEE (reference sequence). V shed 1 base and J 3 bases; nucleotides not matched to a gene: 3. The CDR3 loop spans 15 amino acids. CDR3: CASSLWTSGRYEQYF. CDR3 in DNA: TGTGCCAGCAGCTTGTGGACTAGCGGGCGCTACGAGCAGTACTTC.

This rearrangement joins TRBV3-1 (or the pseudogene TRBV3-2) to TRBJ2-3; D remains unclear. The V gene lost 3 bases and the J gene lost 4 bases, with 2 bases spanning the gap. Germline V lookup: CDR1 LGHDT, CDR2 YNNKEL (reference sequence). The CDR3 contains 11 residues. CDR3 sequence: CASSHADTQYF. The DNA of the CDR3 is TGTGCCAGCAGCCATGCAGATACGCAGTATTTT.

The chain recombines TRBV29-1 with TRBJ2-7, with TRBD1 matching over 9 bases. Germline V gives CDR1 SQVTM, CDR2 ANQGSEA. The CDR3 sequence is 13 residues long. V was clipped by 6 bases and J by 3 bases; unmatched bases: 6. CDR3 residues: CSVRTGENYEQYF. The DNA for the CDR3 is TGCAGCGTCCGGACAGGGGAGAACTACGAGCAGTACTTC.

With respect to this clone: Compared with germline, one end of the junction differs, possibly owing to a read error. CDR3 nucleotides: TGTGCCACCAGCTTGAGGGACTTCCCTCTCGATGAGCAGTTCTTC. This translates into CATSLRDFPLDEQFF. The J gene is TRBJ2-1, the V gene TRBV5-5; possibly TRBD2 for D (6 bases). CDR1 and CDR2 (germline): SGHKS, YYEKEE (reference sequence). The CDR3 covers 15 residues.

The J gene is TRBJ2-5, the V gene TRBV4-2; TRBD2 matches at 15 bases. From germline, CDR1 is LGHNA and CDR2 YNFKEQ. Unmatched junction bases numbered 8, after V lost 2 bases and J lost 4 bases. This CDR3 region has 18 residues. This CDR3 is CASSQSGLAGGRRETQYF. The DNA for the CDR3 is TGTGCCAGCAGCCAATCAGGACTAGCGGGGGGGCGGCGAGAGACCCAGTACTTC.

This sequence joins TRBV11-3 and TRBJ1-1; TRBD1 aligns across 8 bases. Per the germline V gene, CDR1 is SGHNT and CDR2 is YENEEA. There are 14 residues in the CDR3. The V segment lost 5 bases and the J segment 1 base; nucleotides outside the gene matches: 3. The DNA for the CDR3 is TGTGCCAGCAGCACCGGGACAGGGAACACTGAAGCTTTCTTT. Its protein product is CASSTGTGNTEAFF.

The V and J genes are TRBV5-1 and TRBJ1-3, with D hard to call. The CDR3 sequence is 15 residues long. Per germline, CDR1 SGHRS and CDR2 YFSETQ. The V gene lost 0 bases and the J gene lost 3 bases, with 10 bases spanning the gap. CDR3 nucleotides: TGCGCCAGCAGCTTGGCAGTGGCCCATGGAAACACCATATATTTT. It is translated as CASSLAVAHGNTIYF.

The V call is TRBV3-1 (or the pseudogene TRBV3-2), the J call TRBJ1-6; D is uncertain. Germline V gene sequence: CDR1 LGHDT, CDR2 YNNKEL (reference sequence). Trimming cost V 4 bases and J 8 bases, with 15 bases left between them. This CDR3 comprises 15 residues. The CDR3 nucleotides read TGTGCCAGCAGCCCCCACGGGAGAAGGGATTCACCCCTCCACTTT. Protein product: CASSPHGRRDSPLHF.